The clone carrying this TCR beta chain was seen more than once but under ten times. This record belongs to a study of identical twins. TCRdb re-called the 5' RACE reads through MiXCR, storing one row per CDR3 protein. The sample gives around 490,000 distinct CDR3 sequences, roughly 15% of which show up once; 0.44% is in the top ten. From germline, CDR1 is DFQATT and CDR2 SNEGSKA (reference sequence). This CDR3 has 15 residues. Trimming took off 0 bases at V and 2 bases at J, with 10 bases between the two ends. These data also featured in a second study, about yellow fever vaccine responses in identical twins.

The material sequenced was CD4+ T cells sorted from blood. The chain has TRBV20-1 and TRBJ2-2; D ambiguous. The clonotype comes from a woman between 18 and 29 years old in good health. CDR3: CSAREGSANTGELFF. CDR3 sequence (DNA): TGCAGTGCTAGAGAAGGCAGCGCAAACACCGGGGAGCTGTTTTTT.